This TCR beta chain was recorded in a study of early T cells in non-severe SARS-CoV-2 infection (dated by TCRdb to about 2021). Study-wide context: Because TCR sequencing relied on bulk RNA taken from unsorted whole blood, pairing of alpha and beta chains was not possible. Results the study describes overall, beyond this receptor: Matching against VDJdb was skewed toward anti-spike CD8 responses, likely underestimated virus-specific expansions, and missed private and CD4 specificities.

Its CDR3 holds 15 amino acids, cysteine through phenylalanine. CDR3 DNA only is kept here, 45 bases in frame from base 1. Clipping removes 6 bases from V and 2 bases from J, with 4 as the unmatched junction base count. In the germline V gene, CDR1 corresponds to SGHTA and CDR2 to FQGTGA. This was a case-control study nested in a cohort of healthcare workers in London, UK, who had nasopharyngeal swab PCR tests and blood samples taken every week. Healthcare workers were recruited during the week of the UK lockdown, between 23 and 31 March 2020, and followed weekly for up to roughly 15 weeks. Libraries were constructed by 5' RACE. The instrument given in TCRdb is NextSeq 500. To correct for sequencing error and PCR bias, the TCR library protocol tagged individual cDNA molecules with unique molecular identifiers. Both TCR alpha and beta chains were sequenced, and tight co-correlation was observed between alpha and beta sequence abundances in each sample. The source study handled its data this way. Decombinator V4 was used to annotate the V gene, J gene and CDR3 of the TCR sequences. Expanded TCRs were defined as changing significantly between any two time points under a Poisson model with p below 0.0001. TCR abundances were normalised to the total number of TCRs sequenced per sample and expressed as counts per million. TRAV1-2 paired with TRAJ12, TRAJ20 or TRAJ33 defined MAIT TCRs, while TRAV10 paired with TRAJ18 defined iNKT TCRs. VDJdb, accessed 1 November 2021, was searched for CMV, EBV and SARS-CoV-2 annotated TCRs, excluding TCRs annotated for multiple antigens. The public reads were quality trimmed at Q25 with fastp and then assembled into clones with MiXCR by TCRdb, keeping productive beta chains. Each entry merges the rows of one CDR3 protein and shows their most common DNA and genes. The V and J calls shown here were made by TCRdb, not taken from the authors' results. In all, the sample holds 75,000 to 95,000 distinct CDR3 sequences, and approximately 16% of those were seen once. About 4.7% of the sample belongs to the ten largest clones.

This clonotype was detected a few times. Its cognate antigen has yet to be identified. Base qualities were left out, and no much larger clone turns up one base away. The source material was whole blood, sampled at baseline. The clonotype was recovered from an adult who was a healthcare worker with PCR-confirmed SARS-CoV-2 infection or an uninfected control (not recorded which). The V and J segments used are TRBV7-3 and TRBJ2-1, with TRBD2 identical over 10 junction bases. CDR3 loop: CASRFTSGTYNEQFF. The nucleotide sequence reads TGTGCCAGCAGGTTTACTAGCGGGACCTACAATGAGCAGTTCTTC.